The T cell receptor (beta chain) described here comes from a study of blood T cell repertoires in COVID-19. Study overall: Spain, Italy and the United States supplied samples that represented acute and convalescent COVID-19. PBMCs, B-cell-depleted T cells, or T cells provided the cDNA or gDNA that made up the material.

This CDR3 region has 15 residues. V lost 1 base, J lost 7 bases, and 6 bases stayed unmatched. Germline V gene sequence: CDR1 MNHNS, CDR2 SASEGT. Authors' analysis steps: Nucleated cell number was recorded as an estimate derived from reference gene primer amplification. Libraries were prepared by immunoSEQ multiplex PCR; TCRdb keeps only in-frame clonotypes and omits some of them. D and trimming come from the DNA, and the V and J calls and clone size come from that table. Of under 8,500 clones detected, about 81% appear once; the ten largest clones hold about 17%. The gene calls are TRBV6-1 and TRBJ1-2; 10 bases align to TRBD1. The TCR comes from a human donor with active COVID-19. The donor label of this sample is uncertain. Sequenced input: peripheral blood. The CDR3 region is CASSEEGQGVSGYTF. The CDR3 bases are TGTGCCAGCAGTGAAGAAGGACAGGGGGTGTCTGGCTACACCTTC.